Below, 14 T cell receptor beta chains from the same sample are listed, as sequenced in a study of blood T cell repertoires in COVID-19. Assay: immunoSEQ multiplex PCR; the TCRdb copy retains only in-frame clones and omits some. The sample comprises about 190,000 clones, around 82% of which are singletons, and less than 5.5% rests with the top ten. Sequencing was carried out using PBMCs or T cells enriched from blood (not recorded which). The origin of the receptors is a woman aged 55 to 70 with acute COVID-19.

This chain connects TRBV24-1 to TRBJ2-3; D gene unclear. V lost 5 bases to trimming and J lost 4 bases, with 12 bases between them. In germline, CDR1 is KGHDR, CDR2 SFDVKD. CDR3 size: 14 residues. As DNA, the CDR3 is TGTGCCACCAGTGCGATTAGCAAGGCAGATACGCAGTATTTT. Protein sequence: CATSAISKADTQYF.

V gene TRBV19 combines with J gene TRBJ2-1, with 8 nucleotides matching TRBD1. Germline lookup yields CDR1 LNHDA and CDR2 SQIVND (reference sequence). This CDR3 contains 16 residues. With 3 bases clipped from V and 4 bases from J, the junction kept 8 bases outside the gene matches. This CDR3 reads CASSMARGRIYNEQFF. The CDR3 DNA follows: TGTGCCAGTAGTATGGCCAGGGGGCGAATTTACAATGAGCAGTTCTTC.

The V call is TRBV6-2 or TRBV6-3, the J call TRBJ2-1, with 10 bases that match TRBD2. Trimming cost V 6 bases and J 2 bases; bases outside gene matches: 4. Germline V gene data show CDR1 as MNHEY and CDR2 as SVGEGT. CDR3 size: 15 residues. Here the CDR3 DNA reads TGTGCCAGCAGCCTGAGCGGGGGGGCCTACAATGAGCAGTTCTTC. Translating gives CASSLSGGAYNEQFF.

This clone was found a few times. V is TRBV4-3 and J is TRBJ1-3, with 8 bases lining up with TRBD1. The CDR3 has 17 amino acids. V dropped 0 bases and J dropped 0; count of bases not matched to a gene: 4. The germline CDR1 and CDR2 sequences are LGHNA and YSLEER. For the CDR3, the DNA is TGCGCCAGCAGCCAAGAGGGACAGGCTAGCTCTGGAAACACCATATATTTT. It encodes CASSQEGQASSGNTIYF.

In DNA form, the CDR3 reads TGTGCCAGCAGAAGCGGGAGACTGGAAGCTTTCTTT. Translation: CASRSGRLEAFF. The chain carries TRBV28 and TRBJ1-1; D uncertain. Trimming pared 6 bases from V and 8 bases from J, leaving 13 bases between. CDR1 MDHEN and CDR2 SYDVKM come from the germline V gene. CDR3 length: 12 amino acids.

This clone was observed a single time. The rearrangement uses TRBV13 and TRBJ1-3, with 7 bases fitting TRBD1. Germline assignment: CDR1 PRHDT and CDR2 FYEKMQ (reference sequence). Trimming cost V 3 bases and J 4 bases; bases outside gene matches: 3. This CDR3 is 14 amino acids long. The CDR3 loop is CASSLGQKGNTIYF. CDR3 sequence (DNA): TGTGCCAGCAGCTTGGGACAGAAAGGAAACACCATATATTTT.

The V and J genes are TRBV10-1 and TRBJ1-2; 8 positions match TRBD1. The CDR3 totals 16 residues. The germline V gene has CDR1 WNHNN and CDR2 SYGVQD (reference sequence). J gave up 4 bases and V 3 bases, and 10 bases lay outside the gene matches. The CDR3: CASSDWGAGGFYGYTF. CDR3 coding DNA: TGCGCCAGCAGTGATTGGGGGGCAGGGGGCTTCTATGGCTACACCTTC.

The chain has TRBV12-3 or TRBV12-4 and TRBJ1-6; D possibly corresponds to TRBD1 (6 bases). V lost 8 bases to trimming and J lost 10 bases, with 15 bases between them. The CDR3 is made up of 13 amino acids. The CDR3 DNA follows: TGTGCCAGCGGCATACAGGGTGGCTCACCCCTCCACTTT. The encoded protein is CASGIQGGSPLHF.

J is TRBJ1-5 and V is TRBV24-1; possible D gene TRBD1, 5 bases. The germline V and J ends were trimmed by 9 bases and 7 bases, with 18 bases remaining between them. Germline CDR1 KGHDR, CDR2 SFDVKD. The CDR3 sequence is 14 residues long. The CDR3 is CATRGPSPGQPQHF. Here the CDR3 DNA reads TGTGCCACCCGCGGACCGTCCCCAGGGCAGCCCCAGCATTTT.

The V and J genes are TRBV5-6 and TRBJ2-2; D is unclear. This CDR3 is 12 amino acids long. Trimming removed 7 bases at V and 8 bases at J, with 12 bases between. Germline V gene data show CDR1 as SGHDT and CDR2 as YYEEEE. CDR3 nucleotides: TGTGCCAGCTCTCTCCCCTCGGGGGAGCTGTTTTTT. Protein: CASSLPSGELFF.

This clone was found once. The chain joins TRBV19 to TRBJ2-7; TRBD2 agrees at 7 bases. There are 14 residues in the CDR3. The V gene end was trimmed by 1 base and the J gene end by 3 bases; junction bases not matched to a gene: 3. CDR1 is LNHDA, CDR2 SQIVND, per germline (reference sequence). CDR3 residues: CASSIALADYEQYF. In DNA, the CDR3 is TGTGCCAGTAGTATAGCCCTAGCGGACTACGAGCAGTACTTC.

This chain uses TRBV6-2 or TRBV6-3 with TRBJ2-2; 11 nucleotides align to TRBD1. V lost 1 base and J lost 3; bases outside the gene matches: 13. The germline V gene encodes CDR1 MNHEY and CDR2 SVGEGT. The CDR3 spans 20 residues. CDR3 amino acids: CASSYFRTGGLFSDTGELFF. The CDR3 DNA reads TGTGCCAGCAGTTACTTCCGGACAGGGGGCTTGTTTTCGGACACCGGGGAGCTGTTTTTT.

The chain has TRBV7-9 and TRBJ1-1, with 8 bases matching TRBD1. Unmatched junction bases numbered 3, after V lost 1 base and J lost 8 bases. This CDR3 has 13 residues. Per germline, CDR1 SEHNR and CDR2 FQNEAQ (reference sequence). The CDR3 here is CASSLGQGLEAFF. CDR3 sequence (DNA): TGTGCCAGCAGCTTAGGACAGGGGTTAGAAGCTTTCTTT. Full variable domain (remainder filled in from reference TRBV7-9 and TRBJ1-1): DTGVSQNPRHKITKRGQNVTFRCDPISEHNRLYWYRQTLGQGPEFLTYFQNEAQLEKSRLLSDRFSAERPKGSFSTLEIQRTEQGDSAMYLCASSLGQGLEAFFGQGTRLTVV.

This clone occurred a few times. The rearrangement links TRBV4-3 to TRBJ2-7; tentatively, D is TRBD1 (5 bases). There are 16 residues in the CDR3. CDR1 and CDR2 from the germline V gene are LGHNA and YSLEER. V lost 4 bases and J 1 base, leaving 17 bases between the germline ends. The CDR3 here is CASSPPRDSSSYEQYV. In nucleotides, the CDR3 is TGCGCCAGCAGCCCTCCTCGAGACAGCTCTTCCTACGAGCAGTACGTC.